Detailed here is one T cell receptor (beta chain). What it recognizes is unknown. The data were obtained in a study of blood T cells in healthy people across ages. Next came a second PCR, run for roughly 6 to 11 cycles, which used a sample-barcoded 5' primer along with a J-beta primer mix. Every molecule of cDNA carried a tag from a template-switch adaptor with 12 random nucleotides. TCRdb re-derived calls from the 5' RACE reads in MiXCR, one entry per CDR3 protein. The table has some 780,000 distinct CDR3 sequences, about 56% seen once; the top ten hold 20% to 30%. Study observations and caveats: Naive and antigen-experienced cells could not be conclusively compared, given unsorted PBMCs. Estimates of diversity drawn from one million T cells were considered underestimates.

The clonotype originates from a man aged 35 to 55 in good health. Input material: blood.

CDR3 in amino acids: CASSLALSEQYF. The CDR3 nucleotides are TGTGCCAGCAGTTTGGCACTCAGTGAGCAGTACTTC. The chain combines TRBV28 with TRBJ2-5, with D unclear. CDR3 length equals 12 residues. Germline values: CDR1 MDHEN, CDR2 SYDVKM. The V gene lost 3 bases and the J gene lost 11 bases, with 13 bases spanning the gap.